A single sample gave rise to the 28 T cell receptor beta chains below, sequenced in a study of blood T cell repertoires in COVID-19. The data were produced by immunoSEQ multiplex PCR, yet TCRdb's version contains in-frame clones alone and is incomplete. Among 80,000 to 95,000 clones listed, around 84% were seen once. Sequencing was performed on peripheral blood. These receptor sequences come from a woman aged 80 or over in a cohort sampled during active or convalescent COVID-19.

The chain carries TRBV5-5 and TRBJ2-3, with 7 nucleotides matching TRBD2. This CDR3 spans 15 amino acids. CDR1 is SGHKS, CDR2 YYEKEE, per germline (reference sequence). The V gene end was trimmed by 3 bases and the J gene end by 3 bases; junction bases not matched to a gene: 7. The CDR3 sequence: CASSWRAGETDTQYF. In nucleotides, the CDR3 is TGTGCCAGCAGCTGGAGGGCGGGAGAGACAGATACGCAGTATTTT.

This chain uses TRBV5-4 with TRBJ1-2; 11 bases are a match to TRBD1. The V segment lost 4 bases and the J segment 6 bases; nucleotides outside the gene matches: 5. Germline values: CDR1 SGHNT, CDR2 YYREEE (reference sequence). The CDR3 contains 14 residues. As DNA, the CDR3 is TGTGCCAGCAGCCTGGACAGGGGGCGCGATGGCTACACCTTC. It translates to CASSLDRGRDGYTF.

This clone was detected only once. The chain recombines TRBV6-5 with TRBJ2-7, with 9 bases that match TRBD1. The CDR3 totals 15 residues. Germline V gene sequence: CDR1 MNHEY, CDR2 SVGAGI. Trimming at V came to 6 bases and at J to 5 bases, leaving 11 bases not matched to a gene. For the CDR3, the DNA is TGTGCCAGCAGGGCGCCGGGACAGGGACACCACGAGCAGTACTTC. Translated, it gives CASRAPGQGHHEQYF.

V gene TRBV11-2 combines with J gene TRBJ2-7, with 7 nucleotides matching TRBD2. Germline CDR1 reads SGHAT; CDR2 reads FQNNGV. The CDR3 is 16 residues long. J was trimmed by 4 bases and V by 0 bases; bases with no gene match: 9. The CDR3 region has the DNA TGTGCCAGCAGCTTAGATTGGGGCGGGAGCTCGTACGAGCAGTACGTC. Its protein is CASSLDWGGSSYEQYV.

V is TRBV5-1 and J is TRBJ2-3; possibly TRBD1 for D (6 bases). V was clipped by 4 bases and J by 0 bases, with 12 bases between them. Per germline, CDR1 SGHRS and CDR2 YFSETQ. The CDR3 is 15 amino acids. The CDR3 bases are TGCGCCAGCAGCAGGCAGGGGATTAGCACAGATACGCAGTATTTT. This encodes CASSRQGISTDTQYF.

J is TRBJ1-1 and V is TRBV29-1; TRBD1 matches at 7 bases. Trimming at V came to 4 bases and at J to 1 base, leaving 3 bases not matched to a gene. This CDR3 is 13 amino acids long. CDR1 SQVTM and CDR2 ANQGSEA come from the germline V gene. CDR3 bases: TGCAGCGTTGTGGCAGGGGGGAACACTGAAGCTTTCTTT. This translates into CSVVAGGNTEAFF.

This clone was detected once. The chain has TRBV19 and TRBJ2-5, with D maybe TRBD1 (6 bases). With 5 bases removed from V and 5 bases from J, the gap between germline ends came to 12 bases. There are 13 residues in the CDR3. The V gene's germline CDR1 is LNHDA and CDR2 SQIVND (reference sequence). Here the CDR3 reads CASSVGGRETQYF. The CDR3, as DNA: TGTGCCAGTAGTGTTGGGGGCCGGGAGACCCAGTACTTC.

This clone occurred a few times. The chain joins TRBV4-1 to TRBJ1-5; TRBD1 is a possible D gene (5 bases). V was trimmed by 0 bases and J by 6 bases, leaving 12 bases between them. Germline CDR1 MGHRA, CDR2 YSYEKL. CDR3 length equals 15 residues. The CDR3 spells CASSQDLGGAQPQHF. CDR3 nucleotides: TGCGCCAGCAGCCAAGATTTGGGGGGTGCTCAGCCCCAGCATTTT.

The rearrangement links TRBV29-1 to TRBJ2-5; D is perhaps TRBD1 (6 bases). CDR1 SQVTM and CDR2 ANQGSEA come from the germline V gene. The V and J ends lost 7 bases and 2 bases respectively, with 11 bases between them. CDR3 length: 12 residues. The CDR3 reads CSGSGAQETQYF. The CDR3, as DNA: TGCAGCGGATCAGGGGCGCAAGAGACCCAGTACTTC.

The rearrangement links TRBV20-1 to TRBJ1-1; 9 nucleotides align to TRBD1. The trim removed 3 bases at V and 1 base at J, leaving 6 bases unmatched. The CDR3 consists of 15 residues. Germline V CDR1 and CDR2: DFQATT, SNEGSKA (reference sequence). For the CDR3, the DNA is TGCAGTGCTAGTCAGACAGGGGGGGGGAACACTGAAGCTTTCTTT. It codes for CSASQTGGGNTEAFF.

V and J are TRBV5-1 and TRBJ2-2; 9 nucleotides match TRBD1. V was clipped by 4 bases and J by 6 bases; unmatched bases: 13. The CDR3 extends over 17 amino acids. Germline V gene sequence: CDR1 SGHRS, CDR2 YFSETQ. This CDR3 is CASSAGTGGTFAGELFF. As DNA, the CDR3 is TGCGCCAGCAGCGCCGGAACAGGGGGCACGTTCGCCGGGGAGCTGTTTTTT.

The CDR3: CASSPRDKTGQPQHF. As DNA, the CDR3 is TGTGCCAGCTCACCACGGGACAAAACGGGTCAGCCCCAGCATTTT. V and J are TRBV18 and TRBJ1-5; D possibly corresponds to TRBD1 (6 bases). Germline-derived CDR1 and CDR2 are KGHSH and LQKENI. The CDR3 is made up of 15 amino acids. The V end was cut by 1 base, the J end by 6 bases, with 13 bases between.

This sequence joins TRBV4-2 and TRBJ2-3; 13 nucleotides match TRBD2. There are 16 residues in the CDR3. Germline lookup yields CDR1 LGHNA and CDR2 YNFKEQ. V shed 0 bases and J 9 bases; nucleotides not matched to a gene: 6. This CDR3 reads CASSQDRTSGSRTQYF. For the CDR3, the DNA is TGTGCCAGCAGCCAAGATCGGACTAGCGGGAGTAGGACGCAGTATTTT.

The CDR3 region is CASSLYYRGLSGEKLFF. CDR3 DNA: TGTGCCAGCAGTTTATACTACAGGGGGTTGAGTGGTGAAAAACTGTTTTTT. J is TRBJ1-4 and V is TRBV27, with 8 bases lining up with TRBD1. Germline loops: CDR1 MNHEY, CDR2 SMNVEV (reference sequence). CDR3 size: 17 residues. Trimming removed 1 base from V and 7 bases from J; junction bases left unmatched: 11.

This clone was observed a single time. The rearrangement uses TRBV6-5 and TRBJ2-3, with 9 positions matching TRBD2. This CDR3 has 13 amino acids. CDR1 is MNHEY and CDR2 is SVGAGI in the germline V gene. The ends lost 11 bases at V and 1 base at J; junction bases unmatched: 4. The CDR3 DNA sequence: TGTGCCGTCAGACTAGCGGGCACAGATACGCAGTATTTT. This sequence encodes CAVRLAGTDTQYF.

This clone appeared a single time. The rearrangement uses TRBV5-1 and TRBJ2-5, with TRBD2 identical over 14 bases. Germline lookup yields CDR1 SGHRS and CDR2 YFSETQ. Trimming at V came to 4 bases and at J to 2 bases, leaving 4 bases not matched to a gene. The CDR3 covers 16 residues. CDR3 amino acids: CASSIGLAGGQETQYF. In DNA, the CDR3 is TGCGCCAGCAGCATCGGACTAGCGGGAGGACAAGAGACCCAGTACTTC. The full variable domain, with the rest looked up from reference TRBV5-1 and TRBJ2-5, is KAGVTQTPRYLIKTRGQQVTLSCSPISGHRSVSWYQQTPGQGLQFLFEYFSETQRNKGNFPGRFSGRQFSNSRSEMNVSTLELGDSALYLCASSIGLAGGQETQYFGPGTRLLVL.

The chain recombines TRBV11-2 with TRBJ1-2; D is unresolved. Germline CDR1 and CDR2: SGHAT and FQNNGV. The CDR3 has 13 amino acids. V was shortened by 0 bases and J by 8 bases, with 10 bases between the two germline ends. The CDR3 loop is CASSLDKTLGYTF. The DNA for the CDR3 is TGTGCCAGCAGCTTAGATAAGACACTCGGCTACACCTTC.

The chain joins TRBV9 to TRBJ2-3, with 7 nucleotides matching TRBD1. CDR1 and CDR2 (germline): SGDLS, YYNGEE. This CDR3 region has 16 residues. V gave up 0 bases and J gave up 3 bases; unmatched junction bases: 7. CDR3 loop: CASSVAGTVQTDTQYF. Written as DNA, the CDR3 is TGTGCCAGCAGCGTAGCCGGGACAGTCCAGACAGATACGCAGTATTTT.

V and J are TRBV25-1 and TRBJ2-2; 7 nucleotides agree with TRBD1. Germline V gives CDR1 MGHDK, CDR2 SYGVNS. CDR3 size: 15 residues. V lost 7 bases, J lost 3 bases, and 8 bases stayed unmatched. This CDR3 is CASKSTGFDTGELFF. Written as DNA, the CDR3 is TGTGCCAGCAAATCGACAGGGTTTGACACCGGGGAGCTGTTTTTT.

J is TRBJ2-7 and V is TRBV6-6; 7 bases line up with TRBD1. The V gene end was trimmed by 2 bases and the J gene end by 4 bases; junction bases not matched to a gene: 11. There are 16 residues in the CDR3. Germline CDR1 and CDR2: MNHNY and SVGAGI (reference sequence). DNA for the CDR3: TGTGCCAGCAGTTACGCGTACAGGGGCCATCTGTACGAGCAGTACTTC. It is translated as CASSYAYRGHLYEQYF.

This rearrangement joins TRBV3-1 (or the pseudogene TRBV3-2) to TRBJ1-2; 11 bases fit TRBD1. This CDR3 spans 16 amino acids. With 3 bases clipped from V and 4 bases from J, the junction kept 7 bases outside the gene matches. Per germline, CDR1 LGHDT and CDR2 YNNKEL (reference sequence). CDR3 DNA: TGTGCCAGCAGCCATTTCGGGACAGGGGGAGGCTATGGCTACACCTTC. Residues: CASSHFGTGGGYGYTF.

The V and J genes are TRBV5-1 and TRBJ2-1; D not certain. In germline, CDR1 is SGHRS, CDR2 YFSETQ. The CDR3 consists of 13 residues. V lost 1 base and J lost 7, with 9 bases in between. The CDR3 region is CASSLSVVNEQFF. DNA of the CDR3: TGCGCCAGCAGCTTGTCGGTAGTTAATGAGCAGTTCTTC.

The chain links TRBV27 to TRBJ1-2; TRBD1 matches 8 bases. J gave up 6 bases and V 5 bases, and 2 bases lay outside the gene matches. The V gene's germline CDR1 is MNHEY and CDR2 SMNVEV (reference sequence). This CDR3 has 12 amino acids. In nucleotides, the CDR3 is TGTGCCAGCAGTCCGACAGGGGATGGCTACACCTTC. This encodes CASSPTGDGYTF.

This chain uses TRBV27 with TRBJ1-1, with D possibly matching TRBD1 (5 bases). Trimming left V 3 bases short and J 1 base short, with 12 bases between. From germline, CDR1 is MNHEY and CDR2 SMNVEV (reference sequence). This CDR3 comprises 15 residues. In nucleotides, the CDR3 is TGTGCCAGCAGTTTCGGCAGGGTGGGGAACACTGAAGCTTTCTTT. This codes for CASSFGRVGNTEAFF.

This chain's CDR3 is CASSKPPRSRGGYTF. DNA for the CDR3: TGTGCCAGCAGCAAACCACCGCGGAGCCGGGGAGGCTACACCTTC. The gene calls are TRBV21-1 and TRBJ1-2. TRBV21-1 counts as a pseudogene. This CDR3 is built from 15 residues.

Concerning this clone itself: No DNA is shown, since the ends of the CDR3 on it are uncertain; the CDR3 is the one TCRdb lists. The V call is TRBV1, the J call TRBJ1-6; the table's D gene call, TRBD1, was not cross checked with the DNA. TRBV1 is marked as a pseudogene. Inclusive of both ends, the CDR3 amounts to 18 amino acids. The CDR3: CTSSQVPVWARGNSPLHF.

The chain combines TRBV5-1 with TRBJ2-3, with D possibly matching TRBD2 (5 bases). Germline assignment: CDR1 SGHRS and CDR2 YFSETQ. The CDR3 runs to 15 residues. Trimming left V 1 base short and J 2 bases short, with 11 bases between. This CDR3 reads CASSLIARPTDTQYF. Written as DNA, the CDR3 is TGCGCCAGCAGCTTGATAGCGCGGCCCACAGATACGCAGTATTTT.

The rearrangement links TRBV3-1 (or the pseudogene TRBV3-2) to TRBJ2-7, with D tentatively TRBD1 (6 bases). Germline CDR1 and CDR2: LGHDT and YNNKEL (reference sequence). This CDR3 is built from 15 residues. Trimming took 3 bases from V and 4 from J, leaving 16 bases between them. In DNA form, the CDR3 reads TGTGCCAGCAGCCAGTCCTGGACAGAGACTTACGAGCAGTACTTC. Translating it yields CASSQSWTETYEQYF.